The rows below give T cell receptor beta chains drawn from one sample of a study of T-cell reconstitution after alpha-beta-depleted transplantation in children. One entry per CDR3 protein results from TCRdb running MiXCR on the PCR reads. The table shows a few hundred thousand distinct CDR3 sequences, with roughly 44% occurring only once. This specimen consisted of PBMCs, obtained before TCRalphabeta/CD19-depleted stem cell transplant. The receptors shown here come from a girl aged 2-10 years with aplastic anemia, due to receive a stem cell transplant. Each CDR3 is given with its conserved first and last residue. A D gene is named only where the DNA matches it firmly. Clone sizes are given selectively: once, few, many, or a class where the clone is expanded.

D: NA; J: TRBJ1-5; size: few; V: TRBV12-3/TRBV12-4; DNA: TGTGCCAGCAGGAAACGGGATCAGCCCCAGCATTTT; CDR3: CASRKRDQPQHF
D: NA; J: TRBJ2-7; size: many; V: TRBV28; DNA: TGTGCCAGCAGTTTCTTGGTTAGCTCCTACGAGCAGTACTTC; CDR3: CASSFLVSSYEQYF
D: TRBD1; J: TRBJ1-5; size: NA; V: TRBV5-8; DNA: TGTGCCAGCAGTTACGACAGGGGCGGGTATAGCAATCAGCCCCAGCATTTT; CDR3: CASSYDRGGYSNQPQHF
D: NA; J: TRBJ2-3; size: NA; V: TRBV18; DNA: TGTGCCAGCTCACCGGAGAAACATACGCAGTATTTT; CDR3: CASSPEKHTQYF
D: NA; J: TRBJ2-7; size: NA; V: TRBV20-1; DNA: TGCAGTGCCGAGGGCAGATCCTACGAGCAGTACTTC; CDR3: CSAEGRSYEQYF
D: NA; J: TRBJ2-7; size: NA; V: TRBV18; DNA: TGTGCCAGCTCACCTAGATACCAGCGCGGATACTCCTACGAGCAGTACTTC; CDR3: CASSPRYQRGYSYEQYF
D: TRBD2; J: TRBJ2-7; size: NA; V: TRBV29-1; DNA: TGCAGCGTTTCTAGCGGGAGATACGAGCAGTACTTC; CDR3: CSVSSGRYEQYF
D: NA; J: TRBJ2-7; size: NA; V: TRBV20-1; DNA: TGCAGTGTCCGTGGGACCCCTTCGAGCTCCTACGAGCAGTACTTC; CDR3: CSVRGTPSSSYEQYF
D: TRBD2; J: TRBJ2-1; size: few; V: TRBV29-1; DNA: TGCAGCGTTGGAGGGACTAGAAACGATGAGCAGTTCTTC; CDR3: CSVGGTRNDEQFF
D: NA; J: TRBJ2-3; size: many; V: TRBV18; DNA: TGTGCCAGCTCACCCAACTTCACAGATACGCAGTATTTT; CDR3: CASSPNFTDTQYF
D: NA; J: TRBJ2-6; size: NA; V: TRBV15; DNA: TGTGCCACCAGCAGAGATTACGGGAACTCTGGGGCCAACGTCCTGACTTTC; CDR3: CATSRDYGNSGANVLTF
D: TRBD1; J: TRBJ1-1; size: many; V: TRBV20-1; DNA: TGCAGTGCTAGAGATCGACAGGGTAACACTGAAGCTTTCTTT; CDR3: CSARDRQGNTEAFF
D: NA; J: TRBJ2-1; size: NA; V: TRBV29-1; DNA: TGCAGCGTTGAATTGTCACCCAATGAGCAGTTCTTC; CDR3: CSVELSPNEQFF
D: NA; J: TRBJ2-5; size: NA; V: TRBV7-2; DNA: TGTGCCAGCAGCCCCCTCCTTAGCAGCCAAGAGACCCAGTACTTC; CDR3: CASSPLLSSQETQYF
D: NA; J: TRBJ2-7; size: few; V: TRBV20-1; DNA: TGCAGTGCTAGGTGGGACACCGTCTCCTACGAGCAGTACTTC; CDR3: CSARWDTVSYEQYF
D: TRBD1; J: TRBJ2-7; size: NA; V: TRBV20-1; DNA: TGCAGTGCACGCCCGTTAACAGGGGACTACGAGCAGTACTTC; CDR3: CSARPLTGDYEQYF
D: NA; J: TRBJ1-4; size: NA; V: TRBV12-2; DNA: TGTGCAAGTCGCTTAGCAGTGAGGGCGATTCCATATGCAACTAATGAAAAACTGTTTTTT; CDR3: CASRLAVRAIPYATNEKLFF
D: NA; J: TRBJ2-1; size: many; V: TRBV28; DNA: TGTGCCAGCAGTCTCTCGGGGTTTAATGAGCAGTTCTTC; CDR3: CASSLSGFNEQFF
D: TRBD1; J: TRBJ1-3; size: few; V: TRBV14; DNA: TGTGCCAGCAGCCAATCCCGACAGGGTCTAATCTCTGGAAACACCATATATTTT; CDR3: CASSQSRQGLISGNTIYF
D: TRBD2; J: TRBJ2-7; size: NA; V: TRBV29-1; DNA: TGCAGCGTTGCTCGACCCCTAGCGGGAGGCTCCTACGAGCAGTACTTC; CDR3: CSVARPLAGGSYEQYF
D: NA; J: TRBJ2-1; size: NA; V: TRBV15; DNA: TGTGCCACCAGCAGGCCCGGGACTTTTAATGAGCAGTTCTTC; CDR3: CATSRPGTFNEQFF
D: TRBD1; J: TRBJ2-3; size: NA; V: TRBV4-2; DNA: TGTGCCAGCAGCCACGGACAGGGGGCTTCAGATACGCAGTATTTT; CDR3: CASSHGQGASDTQYF
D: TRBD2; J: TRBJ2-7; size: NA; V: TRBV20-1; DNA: TGCAGTGCTAGTCCCCCGACTAGCGGGAATGGCGAGCAGTACTTC; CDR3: CSASPPTSGNGEQYF
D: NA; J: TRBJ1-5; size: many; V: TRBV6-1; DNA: TGTGCCAGCAGCGAAGGCCTGGGCCAGCCCCAGCATTTT; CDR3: CASSEGLGQPQHF
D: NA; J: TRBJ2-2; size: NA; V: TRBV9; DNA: TGTGCCAGCAGCCCCCGGCGGCTGACTAAGAACACCGGGGAGCTGTTTTTT; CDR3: CASSPRRLTKNTGELFF
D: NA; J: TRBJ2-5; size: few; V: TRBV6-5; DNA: TGTGCCAGCAGTTATTTTTACGCCGGAAGGCCCCAGTACTTC; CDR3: CASSYFYAGRPQYF
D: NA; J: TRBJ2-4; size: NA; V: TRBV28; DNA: TGTGCCAGCAACGATAGGAGAGCCAAAAACATTCAGTACTTC; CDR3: CASNDRRAKNIQYF
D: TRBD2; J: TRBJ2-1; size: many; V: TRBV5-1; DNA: TGCGCCAGCAGCGTCTCACTAGCGGGAGGGGGTGAGCAGTTCTTC; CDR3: CASSVSLAGGGEQFF
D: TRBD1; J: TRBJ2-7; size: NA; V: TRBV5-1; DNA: TGCGCCAGCAGGCGTTCCGGGACAGGACTCTACGAGCAGTACTTC; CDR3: CASRRSGTGLYEQYF
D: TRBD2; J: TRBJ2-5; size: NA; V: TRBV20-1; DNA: TGCAGTGCTAGAGACGAGTGGGGACTAAGGAACCAGTACTTC; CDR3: CSARDEWGLRNQYF
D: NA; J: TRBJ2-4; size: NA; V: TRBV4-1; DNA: TGCGCCAGCAGCCAAGATTCTGGGGCGAGTAACAAAAACATTCAGTACTTC; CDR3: CASSQDSGASNKNIQYF
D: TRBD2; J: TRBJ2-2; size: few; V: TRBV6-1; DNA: TGTGCCAGCTACGGCGGGAGGGCCACCGGGGAGCTGTTTTTT; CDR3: CASYGGRATGELFF
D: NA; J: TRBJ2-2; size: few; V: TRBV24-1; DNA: TGTGCCACCAGTATGAGGACCGGGGAGCTGTTTTTT; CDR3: CATSMRTGELFF
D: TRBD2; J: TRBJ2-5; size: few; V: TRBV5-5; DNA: TGTGCCAGCAGCCAAGGGACTAGCGGGGACCAAGAGACCCAGTACTTC; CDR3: CASSQGTSGDQETQYF
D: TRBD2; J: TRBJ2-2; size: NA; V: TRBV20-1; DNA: TGCAGTGCAAAGGGACTAGCGGACACCGGGGAGCTGTTTTTT; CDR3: CSAKGLADTGELFF
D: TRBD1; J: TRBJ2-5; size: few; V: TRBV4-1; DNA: TGCGCCAGCAGCCAAGTAAACAGGGGACAAGAGACCCAGTACTTC; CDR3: CASSQVNRGQETQYF
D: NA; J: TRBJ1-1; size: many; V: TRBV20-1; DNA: TGCAGTGCTGGATTGTTGGGGGCCGAAGTGGCTTTCTTT; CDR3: CSAGLLGAEVAFF
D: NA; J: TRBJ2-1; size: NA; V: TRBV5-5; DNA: TGTGCCAGCAGCTTCGCAGTGGGTGAGCAGTTCTTC; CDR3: CASSFAVGEQFF
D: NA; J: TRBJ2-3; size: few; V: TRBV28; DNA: TGTGCCAGCAGTGTCAGGGTTAGCACAGATACGCAGTATTTT; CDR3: CASSVRVSTDTQYF
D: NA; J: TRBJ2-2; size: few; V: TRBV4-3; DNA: TGCGCCAGCAGCCAAGATGCTAGCGTGAACACCGGGGAGCTGTTTTTT; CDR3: CASSQDASVNTGELFF
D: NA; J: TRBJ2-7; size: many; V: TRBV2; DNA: TGTGCCAGCAGACAGGATTACTCCTACGAGCAGTACTTC; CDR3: CASRQDYSYEQYF
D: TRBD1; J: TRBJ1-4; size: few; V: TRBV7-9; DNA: TGTGCCAGCAGAGCCTCAGGGGGCGGAGGTGAAAAACTGTTTTTT; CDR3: CASRASGGGGEKLFF
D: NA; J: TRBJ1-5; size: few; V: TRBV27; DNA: TGTGTCCTTTTCCCCTGTTACCAGGTCGATCCAGGCAATCAGCCCCAGCATTTT; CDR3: CVLFPCYQVDPGNQPQHF
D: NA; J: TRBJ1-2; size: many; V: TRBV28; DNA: TGTGCCAGCAGTGGCCTGGGAAGCTACACCTTC; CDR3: CASSGLGSYTF
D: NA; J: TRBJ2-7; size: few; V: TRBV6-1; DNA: TGTGCCAGCAGGGGGGATGAGAGGCGGGACGCCGGGCAGTACTTC; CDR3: CASRGDERRDAGQYF
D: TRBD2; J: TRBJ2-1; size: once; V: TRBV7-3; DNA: TGTGCCAGCAGCCGAGTTGGACTAGCGGGGGGGCTTCCCTACAATGAGCAGTTCTTC; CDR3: CASSRVGLAGGLPYNEQFF
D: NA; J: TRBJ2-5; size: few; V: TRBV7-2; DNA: TGTGCCAGCAGCTTAGACTTAGGAGCGGAGCAAGAGACCCAGTACTTC; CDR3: CASSLDLGAEQETQYF